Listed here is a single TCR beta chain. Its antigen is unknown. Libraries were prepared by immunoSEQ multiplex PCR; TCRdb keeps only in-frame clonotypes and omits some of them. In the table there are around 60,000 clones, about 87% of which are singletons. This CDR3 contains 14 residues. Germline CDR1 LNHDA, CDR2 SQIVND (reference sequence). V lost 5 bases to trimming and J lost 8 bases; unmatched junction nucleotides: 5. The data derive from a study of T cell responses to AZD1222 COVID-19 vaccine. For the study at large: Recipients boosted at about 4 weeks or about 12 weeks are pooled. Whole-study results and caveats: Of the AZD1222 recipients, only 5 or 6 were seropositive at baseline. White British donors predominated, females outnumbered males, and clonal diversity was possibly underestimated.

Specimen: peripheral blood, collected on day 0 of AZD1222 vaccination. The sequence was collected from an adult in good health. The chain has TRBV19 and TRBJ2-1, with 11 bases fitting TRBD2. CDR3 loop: CASSVSGGGYEQFF. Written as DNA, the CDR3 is TGTGCCAGTAGTGTTAGCGGGGGGGGATATGAGCAGTTCTTC.